This T cell receptor (beta chain) was profiled in a study of T cells in Graves' hyperthyroidism and ophthalmopathy. Researchers took RNA transcripts and amplified the TCR beta CDR3 regions from them. Carried out on the TCR CDR3, a first-round RT-PCR used the HTBI primer set. MiXCR was run by TCRdb on the multiplex PCR reads, yielding one entry per CDR3 protein. The profile covers roughly 510,000 distinct CDR3 sequences, with approximately 48% appearing a single time and around 44% taken by the ten largest. The sample holds many counts of this clonotype. The CDR3 is 15 amino acids. Germline loops: CDR1 MGHDK, CDR2 SYGVNS. The junction had 4 bases not matched to a gene; V was cut back by 7 bases and J by 2 bases.

Sequencing was done on a sample of peripheral blood or thyroid tissue (not recorded which). The rearrangement uses TRBV25-1 and TRBJ1-6, with 8 nucleotides matching TRBD1. The receptor's source is an adult woman with Graves' disease, either hyperthyroidism or ophthalmopathy (not recorded which). The CDR3 loop reads CASTGTGPYNSPLHF. The CDR3, as DNA: TGTGCCAGCACCGGGACAGGCCCCTATAATTCACCCCTCCACTTT.